This T cell receptor (beta chain) stems from a study of T cell responses to AZD1222 COVID-19 vaccine. Study results and caveats: Close to half of spike-specific TCRs reportedly recognize unmutated variant regions.

Libraries were prepared by immunoSEQ multiplex PCR; TCRdb keeps only in-frame clonotypes and omits some of them. The repertoire holds over 95,000 clones, roughly 92% seen once, with approximately 4.2% in the top ten. The CDR3 runs to 21 residues. Per the germline V gene, CDR1 is LGHNA and CDR2 is YSLEER. V lost 0 bases, J lost 7 bases, and 33 bases lay in between. A remark on this clone: Antigen specificity is unknown.

The sequence was collected from an adult in good health. The genes are TRBV4-3 and TRBJ1-2, with D possibly matching TRBD1 (5 bases). The specimen was peripheral blood, collected on day 0 of AZD1222 vaccination. The CDR3 sequence: CASSQDLYGLQGSSPGSGYTF. The CDR3 nucleotides are TGCGCCAGCAGCCAAGATCTTTACGGGCTTCAGGGAAGCAGTCCAGGGAGTGGCTACACCTTC.